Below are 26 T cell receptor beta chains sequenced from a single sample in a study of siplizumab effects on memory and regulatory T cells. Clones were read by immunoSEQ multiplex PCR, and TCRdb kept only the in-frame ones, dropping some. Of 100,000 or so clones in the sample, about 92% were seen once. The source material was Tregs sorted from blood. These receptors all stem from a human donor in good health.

For the CDR3, the DNA is TGTGCCAGCAGCCGCTCACTAGCGGGAGAGTTTGGTGAGCAGTTCTTC. This gives the protein CASSRSLAGEFGEQFF. The chain recombines TRBV4-2 with TRBJ2-1; TRBD2 matches 11 bases. The CDR3 extends over 16 amino acids. CDR1 and CDR2 (germline): LGHNA, YNFKEQ. V shed 4 bases, J shed 9 bases, and the junction held 11 bases outside the gene matches.

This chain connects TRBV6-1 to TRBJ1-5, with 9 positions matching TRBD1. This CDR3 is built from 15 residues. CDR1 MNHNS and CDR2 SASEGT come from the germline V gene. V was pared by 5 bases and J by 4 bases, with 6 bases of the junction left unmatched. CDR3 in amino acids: CASSLEDRGNQPQHF. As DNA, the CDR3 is TGTGCCAGCAGTCTGGAGGACAGGGGAAATCAGCCCCAGCATTTT.

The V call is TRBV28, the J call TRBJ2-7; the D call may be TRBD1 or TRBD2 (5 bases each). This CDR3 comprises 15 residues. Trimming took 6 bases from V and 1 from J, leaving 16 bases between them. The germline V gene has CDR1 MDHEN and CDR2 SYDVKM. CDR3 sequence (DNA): TGTGCCAGCAGCTCGCCCGGGACGGATTCCTACGAGCAGTACTTC. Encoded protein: CASSSPGTDSYEQYF.

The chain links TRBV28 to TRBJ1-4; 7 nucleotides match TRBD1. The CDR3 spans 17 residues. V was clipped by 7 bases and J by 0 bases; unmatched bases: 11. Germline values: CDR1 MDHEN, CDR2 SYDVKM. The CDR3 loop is CASMPRQGRPTNEKLFF. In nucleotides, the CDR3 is TGTGCCAGCATGCCTCGACAGGGTCGGCCAACTAATGAAAAACTGTTTTTT.

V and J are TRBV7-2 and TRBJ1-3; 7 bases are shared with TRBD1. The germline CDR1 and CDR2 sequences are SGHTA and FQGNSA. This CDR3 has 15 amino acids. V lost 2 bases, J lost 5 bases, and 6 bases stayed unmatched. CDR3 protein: CASSLPTGARNTIYF. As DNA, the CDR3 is TGTGCCAGCAGCTTACCCACAGGGGCAAGAAACACCATATATTTT.

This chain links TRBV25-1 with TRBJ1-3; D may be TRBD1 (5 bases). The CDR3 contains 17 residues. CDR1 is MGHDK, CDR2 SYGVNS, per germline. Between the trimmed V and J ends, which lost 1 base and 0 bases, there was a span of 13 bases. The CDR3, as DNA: TGTGCCAGCAGTGAATCATACAGGCATAGCTCTGGAAACACCATATATTTT. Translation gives CASSESYRHSSGNTIYF.

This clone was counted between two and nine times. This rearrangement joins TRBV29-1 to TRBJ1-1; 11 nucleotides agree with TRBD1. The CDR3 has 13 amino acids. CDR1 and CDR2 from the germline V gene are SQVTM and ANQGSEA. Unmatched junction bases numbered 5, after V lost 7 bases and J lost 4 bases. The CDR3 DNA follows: TGCAGCGGAGGACAGGGGGCCAGCACTGAAGCTTTCTTT. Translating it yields CSGGQGASTEAFF.

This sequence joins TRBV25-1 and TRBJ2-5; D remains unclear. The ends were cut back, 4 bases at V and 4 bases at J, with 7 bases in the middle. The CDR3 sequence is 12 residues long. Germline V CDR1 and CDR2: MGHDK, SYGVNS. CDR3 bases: TGTGCCAGCAGTGGAAGCCGAGAGACCCAGTACTTC. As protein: CASSGSRETQYF.

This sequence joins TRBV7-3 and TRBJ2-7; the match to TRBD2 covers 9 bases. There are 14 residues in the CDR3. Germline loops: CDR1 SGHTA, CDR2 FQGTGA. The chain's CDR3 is CAAVGLAINSEQYF. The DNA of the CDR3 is TGTGCTGCGGTGGGACTAGCCATAAACAGCGAGCAGTACTTC. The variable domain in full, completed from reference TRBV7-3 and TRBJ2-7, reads GAGVSQTPSNKVTEKGKYVELRCDPISGHTALYWYRQSLGQGPEFLIYFQGTGAADDSGLPNDRFFAVRPEGSVSTLKIQRTERGDSAVYLCAAVGLAINSEQYFGPGTRLTVT.

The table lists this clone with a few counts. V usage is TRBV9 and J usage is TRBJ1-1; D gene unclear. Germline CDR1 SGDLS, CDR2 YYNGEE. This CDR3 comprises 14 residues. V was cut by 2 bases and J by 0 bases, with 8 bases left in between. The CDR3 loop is CASSVAPLNTEAFF. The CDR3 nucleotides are TGTGCCAGCAGCGTTGCGCCCTTGAACACTGAAGCTTTCTTT.

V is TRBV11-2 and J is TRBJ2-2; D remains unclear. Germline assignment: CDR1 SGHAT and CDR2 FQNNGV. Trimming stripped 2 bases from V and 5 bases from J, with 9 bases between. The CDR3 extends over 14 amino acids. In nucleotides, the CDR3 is TGTGCCAGCAGCTTAAACTTGGGGACCGGGGAGCTGTTTTTT. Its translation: CASSLNLGTGELFF.

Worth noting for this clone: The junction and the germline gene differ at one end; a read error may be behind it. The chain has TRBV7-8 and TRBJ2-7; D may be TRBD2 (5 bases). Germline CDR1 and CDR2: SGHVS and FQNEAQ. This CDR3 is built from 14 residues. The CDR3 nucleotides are TGTGCCAGCAGTTTAGCGCCTGGAGGAAACGAGCAGTACTTC. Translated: CASSLAPGGNEQYF.

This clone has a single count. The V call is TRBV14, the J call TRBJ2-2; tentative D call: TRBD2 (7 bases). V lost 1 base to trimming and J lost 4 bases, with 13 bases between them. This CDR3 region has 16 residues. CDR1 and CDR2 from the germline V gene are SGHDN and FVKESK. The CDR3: CASSQGGGSATGELFF. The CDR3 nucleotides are TGTGCCAGCAGCCAAGGGGGGGGCTCGGCCACCGGGGAGCTGTTTTTT. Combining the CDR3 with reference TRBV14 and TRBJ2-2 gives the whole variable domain EAGVTQFPSHSVIEKGQTVTLRCDPISGHDNLYWYRRVMGKEIKFLLHFVKESKQDESGMPNNRFLAERTGGTYSTLKVQPAELEDSGVYFCASSQGGGSATGELFFGEGSRLTVL.

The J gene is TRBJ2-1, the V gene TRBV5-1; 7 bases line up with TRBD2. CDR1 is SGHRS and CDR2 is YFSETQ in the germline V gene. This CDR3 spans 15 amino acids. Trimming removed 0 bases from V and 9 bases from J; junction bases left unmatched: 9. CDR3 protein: CASSLVTSAALEQFF. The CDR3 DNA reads TGCGCCAGCAGCTTGGTTACTAGCGCCGCTCTTGAGCAGTTCTTC.

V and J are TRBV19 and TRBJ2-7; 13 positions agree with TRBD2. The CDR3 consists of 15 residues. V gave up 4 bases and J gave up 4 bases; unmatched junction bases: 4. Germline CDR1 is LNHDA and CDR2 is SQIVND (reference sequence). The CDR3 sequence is CASSTTTSGRYEQYF. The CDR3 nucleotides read TGTGCCAGTAGTACCACGACTAGCGGGAGGTACGAGCAGTACTTC. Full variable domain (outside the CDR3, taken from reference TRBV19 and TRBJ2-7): DGGITQSPKYLFRKEGQNVTLSCEQNLNHDAMYWYRQDPGQGLRLIYYSQIVNDFQKGDIAEGYSVSREKKESFPLTVTSAQKNPTAFYLCASSTTTSGRYEQYFGPGTRLTVT.

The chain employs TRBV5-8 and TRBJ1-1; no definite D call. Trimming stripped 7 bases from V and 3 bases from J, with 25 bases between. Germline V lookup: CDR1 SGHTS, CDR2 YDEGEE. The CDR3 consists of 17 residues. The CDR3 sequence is CASPNSRARSGYTEAFF. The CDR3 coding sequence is TGTGCCAGCCCTAATTCACGGGCCAGAAGCGGGTACACTGAAGCTTTCTTT.

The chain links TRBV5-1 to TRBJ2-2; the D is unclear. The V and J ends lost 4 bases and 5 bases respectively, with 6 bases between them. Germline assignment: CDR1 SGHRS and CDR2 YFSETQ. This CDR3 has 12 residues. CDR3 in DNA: TGCGCCAGCAGCACAGAGACCGGGGAGCTGTTTTTT. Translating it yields CASSTETGELFF. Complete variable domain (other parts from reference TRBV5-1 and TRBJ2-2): KAGVTQTPRYLIKTRGQQVTLSCSPISGHRSVSWYQQTPGQGLQFLFEYFSETQRNKGNFPGRFSGRQFSNSRSEMNVSTLELGDSALYLCASSTETGELFFGEGSRLTVL.

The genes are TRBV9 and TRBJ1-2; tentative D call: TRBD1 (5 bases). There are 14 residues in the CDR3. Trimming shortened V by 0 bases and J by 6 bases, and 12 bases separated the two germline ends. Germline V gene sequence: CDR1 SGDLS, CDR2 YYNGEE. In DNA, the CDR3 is TGTGCCAGCAGCGTAGATCCAGGGACGGATGGCTACACCTTC. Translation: CASSVDPGTDGYTF.

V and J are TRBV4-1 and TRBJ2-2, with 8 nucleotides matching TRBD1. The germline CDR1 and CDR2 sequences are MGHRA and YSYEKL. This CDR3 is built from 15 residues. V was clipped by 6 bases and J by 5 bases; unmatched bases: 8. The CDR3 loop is CASSQDRVNTGELFF. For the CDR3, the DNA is TGCGCCAGCAGTCAGGACAGGGTCAATACCGGGGAGCTGTTTTTT.

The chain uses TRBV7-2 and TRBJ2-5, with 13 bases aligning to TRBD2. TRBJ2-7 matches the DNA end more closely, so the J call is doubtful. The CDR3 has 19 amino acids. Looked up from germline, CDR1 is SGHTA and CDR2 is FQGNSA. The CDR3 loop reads CASSLAISYGLAGDHEQYF. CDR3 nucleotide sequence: TGTGCCAGCAGCTTAGCGATATCTTACGGACTAGCGGGAGACCACGAGCAGTACTTC.

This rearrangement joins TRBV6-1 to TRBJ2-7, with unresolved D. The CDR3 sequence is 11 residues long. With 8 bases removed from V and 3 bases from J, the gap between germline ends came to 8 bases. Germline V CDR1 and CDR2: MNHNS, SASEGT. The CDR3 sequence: CASSLNYEQYF. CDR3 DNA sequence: TGTGCCAGCTCGTTAAACTACGAGCAGTACTTC.

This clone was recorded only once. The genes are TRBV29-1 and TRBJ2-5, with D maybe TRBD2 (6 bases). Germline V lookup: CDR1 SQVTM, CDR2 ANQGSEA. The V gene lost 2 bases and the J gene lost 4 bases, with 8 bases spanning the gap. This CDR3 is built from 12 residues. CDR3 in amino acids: CSVELGGETQYF. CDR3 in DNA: TGCAGCGTTGAATTGGGAGGAGAGACCCAGTACTTC.

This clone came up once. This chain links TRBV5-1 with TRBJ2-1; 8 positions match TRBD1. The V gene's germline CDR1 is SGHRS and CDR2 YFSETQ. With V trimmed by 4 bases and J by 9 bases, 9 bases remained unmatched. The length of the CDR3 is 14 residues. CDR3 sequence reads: CASSTLTGVSEQFF. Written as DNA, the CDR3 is TGCGCCAGCAGCACACTGACAGGGGTGAGTGAGCAGTTCTTC.

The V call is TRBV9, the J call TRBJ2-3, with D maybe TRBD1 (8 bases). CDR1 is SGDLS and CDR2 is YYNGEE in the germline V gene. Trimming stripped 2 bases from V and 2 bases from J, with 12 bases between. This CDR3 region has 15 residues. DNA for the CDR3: TGTGCCAGCAGCGTTACAGGGGGGGTCACAGATACGCAGTATTTT. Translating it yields CASSVTGGVTDTQYF.

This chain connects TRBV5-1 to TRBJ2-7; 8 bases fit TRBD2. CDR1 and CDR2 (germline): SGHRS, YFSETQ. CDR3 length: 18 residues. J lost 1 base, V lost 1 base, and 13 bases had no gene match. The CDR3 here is CASSLSLAGQGRSYEQYF. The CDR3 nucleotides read TGCGCCAGCAGCTTGTCTCTAGCGGGTCAGGGTCGATCCTACGAGCAGTACTTC. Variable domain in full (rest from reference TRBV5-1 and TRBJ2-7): KAGVTQTPRYLIKTRGQQVTLSCSPISGHRSVSWYQQTPGQGLQFLFEYFSETQRNKGNFPGRFSGRQFSNSRSEMNVSTLELGDSALYLCASSLSLAGQGRSYEQYFGPGTRLTVT.

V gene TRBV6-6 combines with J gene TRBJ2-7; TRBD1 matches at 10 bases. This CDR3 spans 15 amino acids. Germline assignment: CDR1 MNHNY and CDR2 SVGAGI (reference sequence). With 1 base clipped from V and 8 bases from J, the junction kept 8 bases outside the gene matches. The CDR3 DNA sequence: TGTGCCAGCAGTTACTTCGGGACAGGGGATACTCAGCAGTACTTC. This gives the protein CASSYFGTGDTQQYF.